The rows below give T cell receptor beta chains drawn from one sample of a study of regulatory T cells in long-lasting Graves disease. TCRdb redid the calling of the multiplex PCR reads with MiXCR, one entry per CDR3 protein. The repertoire holds 510,000 or so distinct CDR3 sequences, with around 11% as singletons. A further study also used this sample, focusing on T cells in Graves' hyperthyroidism and ophthalmopathy.

The sample was peripheral blood mononuclear cells (PBMCs), taken at new diagnosis, from a patient treated with antithyroid drugs. The receptors come from a woman in her 30s with Graves disease. Both conserved end residues are part of each CDR3. The D gene is left open where the match is weak. Rows may omit the clone size; those that give it use once, few, many or a size class.

V: TRBV20-1
J: TRBJ2-7
D: TRBD1
size: many
CDR3: CSAPARGQGNSPYEQYF
DNA: TGCAGTGCTCCCGCTAGAGGACAGGGCAACAGCCCCTACGAGCAGTACTTC

V: TRBV19
J: TRBJ1-2
D: .
size: few
CDR3: CASTPPAVHLYGYTF
DNA: TGTGCCAGTACCCCTCCGGCAGTTCACCTCTATGGCTACACCTTC

V: TRBV18
J: TRBJ2-1
D: .
size: many
CDR3: CASSPLGRHQFF
DNA: TGTGCCAGCTCACCACTGGGACGACATCAGTTCTTC

V: TRBV27
J: TRBJ2-1
D: TRBD2
size: many
CDR3: CASSRSTSGNHEQFF
DNA: TGTGCCAGCAGTAGGTCGACTAGCGGGAACCATGAGCAGTTCTTC

V: TRBV7-2
J: TRBJ1-2
D: TRBD1
size: .
CDR3: CASSAGGLDYGYTF
DNA: TGTGCCAGCAGCGCAGGGGGCTTGGACTATGGCTACACCTTC

V: TRBV12-3/TRBV12-4
J: TRBJ1-4
D: .
size: many
CDR3: CASRGWTNEKLFF
DNA: TGTGCCAGCAGGGGCTGGACTAATGAAAAACTGTTTTTT

V: TRBV14
J: TRBJ2-3
D: .
size: .
CDR3: CASSQGDAGTDTQYF
DNA: TGTGCCAGCAGCCAAGGGGATGCGGGAACTGATACGCAGTATTTT

V: TRBV28
J: TRBJ2-5
D: TRBD1
size: many
CDR3: CASSFTGGRETQYF
DNA: TGTGCCAGCAGTTTTACAGGGGGACGAGAGACCCAGTACTTC

V: TRBV20-1
J: TRBJ2-1
D: .
size: few
CDR3: CSAPGIAAYNEQFF
DNA: TGCAGTGCCCCCGGGATAGCGGCTTACAATGAGCAGTTCTTC

V: TRBV12-3/TRBV12-4
J: TRBJ2-7
D: TRBD2
size: many
CDR3: CASSLQAGRREQYF
DNA: TGTGCCAGCAGTTTGCAAGCGGGGCGCCGCGAGCAGTACTTC

V: TRBV11-2
J: TRBJ2-7
D: TRBD1
size: many
CDR3: CASSLGDRVSEQYF
DNA: TGTGCCAGCAGCTTAGGCGACAGGGTCTCCGAGCAGTACTTC

V: TRBV20-1
J: TRBJ2-1
D: .
size: many
CDR3: CSANDWKLDEQFF
DNA: TGCAGTGCTAACGACTGGAAACTGGATGAGCAGTTCTTC

V: TRBV12-3/TRBV12-4
J: TRBJ2-2
D: TRBD2
size: few
CDR3: CASSATSAGELFF
DNA: TGTGCCAGCAGCGCGACTAGCGCCGGGGAGCTGTTTTTT

V: TRBV6-5
J: TRBJ2-7
D: .
size: .
CDR3: CASSLQGHEQYF
DNA: TGTGCCAGCAGTTTACAGGGCCACGAGCAGTACTTC

V: TRBV6-1
J: TRBJ2-1
D: .
size: .
CDR3: CASTPRANVESGSSYNEQFF
DNA: TGTGCCAGCACTCCTAGGGCAAACGTAGAATCGGGAAGCTCCTACAATGAGCAGTTCTTC

V: TRBV18
J: TRBJ2-7
D: .
size: many
CDR3: CASSPTGYEQYF
DNA: TGTGCCAGCTCACCGACAGGCTACGAGCAGTACTTC

V: TRBV11-2
J: TRBJ1-3
D: .
size: many
CDR3: CASRSLGRASGNTIYF
DNA: TGTGCCAGCAGAAGTTTGGGCAGGGCATCTGGAAACACCATATATTTT

V: TRBV6-2/TRBV6-3
J: TRBJ1-1
D: TRBD1
size: many
CDR3: CEWLCAGGNTEAFF
DNA: TGCGAGTGGCTGTGTGCAGGGGGGAACACTGAAGCTTTCTTT

V: TRBV9
J: TRBJ2-1
D: .
size: .
CDR3: CASRDASSGEQFF
DNA: TGTGCCAGCAGGGATGCTTCCTCAGGTGAGCAGTTCTTC